This TCR beta chain was recovered during a study of cytomegalovirus exposure and HLA in healthy donors. Study-wide findings and caveats: Roughly uniform depth of sequencing across donors was assumed in presence/absence analyses.

This CDR3 is 16 amino acids long. The V and J ends lost 5 bases and 0 bases respectively, with 15 bases between them. Looked up from germline, CDR1 is SGHAT and CDR2 is FQDESV (reference sequence). On this clone: Its target is unknown.

The PCR ran on 60 Vbeta and 13 Jbeta primers. Using immunoSEQ multiplex PCR, the repertoire was profiled, and TCRdb retains in-frame clones only, with some absent. The data show about 160,000 clones, around 84% seen once. Healthy people donating bone marrow made up the donors. Though probably carrying unrecorded immune exposures, donors were nominally healthy at sampling. Sequencing was carried out using PBMCs. The TCR originated in a man in his forties or fifties in good health and CMV-seropositive. The chain uses TRBV11-1 and TRBJ2-3; possible D gene TRBD2, 5 bases. CDR3 region: CASSPSRQRSTDTQYF. For the CDR3, the DNA is TGTGCCAGCAGCCCCAGTCGGCAGCGGAGCACAGATACGCAGTATTTT.